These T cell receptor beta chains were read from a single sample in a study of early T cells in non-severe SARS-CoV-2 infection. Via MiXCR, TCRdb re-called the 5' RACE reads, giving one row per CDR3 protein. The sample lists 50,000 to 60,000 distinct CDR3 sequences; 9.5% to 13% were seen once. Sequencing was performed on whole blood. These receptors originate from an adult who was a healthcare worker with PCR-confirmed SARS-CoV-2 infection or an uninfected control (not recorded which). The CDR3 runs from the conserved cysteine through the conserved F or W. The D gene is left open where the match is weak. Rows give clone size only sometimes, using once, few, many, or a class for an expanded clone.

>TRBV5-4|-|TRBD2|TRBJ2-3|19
CASSPGLAGEMGLGDTQYF
TGTGCCAGCAGCCCCGGACTAGCGGGAGAAATGGGTTTGGGAGATACGCAGTATTTT
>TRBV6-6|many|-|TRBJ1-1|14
CASSYPELRGEAFF
TGTGCCAGCAGTTACCCAGAACTCAGGGGCGAAGCTTTCTTT
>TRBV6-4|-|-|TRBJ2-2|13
CASSPIITGELFF
TGTGCCAGCAGCCCGATAATCACCGGGGAGCTGTTTTTT
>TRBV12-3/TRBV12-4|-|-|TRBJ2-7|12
CASSFDIYEQYF
TGTGCCAGCAGTTTTGATATTTACGAGCAGTACTTC
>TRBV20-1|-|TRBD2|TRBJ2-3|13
CRAGGPGTDTQYF
TGCAGAGCGGGGGGGCCGGGCACAGATACGCAGTATTTT
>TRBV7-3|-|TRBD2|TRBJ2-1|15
CASSYSSGTYNEQFF
TGTGCCAGCAGTTATTCTAGCGGGACCTACAATGAGCAGTTCTTC
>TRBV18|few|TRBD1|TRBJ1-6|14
CASSTGTGMSSLHF
TGTGCCAGCTCGACCGGGACAGGGATGTCCTCTCTCCACTTT
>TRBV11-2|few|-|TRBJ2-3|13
CASSLGSADTQYF
TGTGCCAGCAGCTTAGGAAGCGCAGATACGCAGTATTTT
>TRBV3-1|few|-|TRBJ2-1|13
CASSQGPDNEQFF
TGTGCCAGCAGCCAAGGACCCGACAATGAGCAGTTCTTC
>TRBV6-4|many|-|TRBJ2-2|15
CASSERGGTTGELFF
TGTGCCAGCAGTGAAAGAGGGGGAACCACCGGGGAGCTGTTTTTT
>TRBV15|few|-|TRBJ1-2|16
CATSRDGGVINYGYTF
TGTGCCACCAGCAGAGATGGAGGTGTGATTAACTATGGCTACACCTTC
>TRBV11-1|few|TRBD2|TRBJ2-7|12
CASSPGGVEQYF
TGTGCCAGCAGCCCCGGGGGGGTCGAGCAGTACTTC
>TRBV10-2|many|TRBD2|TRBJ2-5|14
CASRLPGLEETQYF
TGCGCCAGCAGGTTACCGGGACTAGAAGAGACCCAGTACTTC
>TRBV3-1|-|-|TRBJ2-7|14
CASSRHHENYEQYF
TGTGCCAGCAGCCGCCATCATGAAAACTACGAGCAGTACTTC
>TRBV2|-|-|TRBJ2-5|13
CASKGGSQETQYF
TGTGCCAGCAAAGGGGGGAGTCAAGAGACCCAGTACTTC
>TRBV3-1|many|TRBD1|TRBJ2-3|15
CASSSGQGHTDTQYF
TGTGCCAGCAGCTCCGGACAGGGGCACACAGATACGCAGTATTTT
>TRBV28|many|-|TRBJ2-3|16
CASRPPVGRVGDTQYF
TGTGCCAGCAGGCCTCCCGTCGGTAGGGTGGGAGATACGCAGTATTTT
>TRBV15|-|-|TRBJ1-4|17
CATSKEPGDGLNEKLFF
TGTGCCACCAGCAAAGAACCTGGGGACGGACTAAATGAAAAACTGTTTTTT
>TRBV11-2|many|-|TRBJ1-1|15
CASSLRQNLRAEAFF
TGTGCCAGCAGCTTAAGGCAGAACTTGCGCGCTGAAGCTTTCTTT
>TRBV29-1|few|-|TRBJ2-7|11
CSVAQNYEQYF
TGCAGCGTTGCACAGAACTACGAGCAGTACTTC
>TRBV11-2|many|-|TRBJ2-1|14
CASSLGSPGNEQFF
TGTGCCAGCAGCCTAGGGAGTCCGGGCAATGAGCAGTTCTTC
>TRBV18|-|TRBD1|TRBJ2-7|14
CASSGQGEDYEQYF
TGTGCCAGCTCGGGACAGGGGGAAGACTACGAGCAGTACTTC
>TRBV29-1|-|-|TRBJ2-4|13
CSAEGAAKNIQYF
TGCAGCGCGGAGGGGGCGGCCAAAAACATTCAGTACTTC
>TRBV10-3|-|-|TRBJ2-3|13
CAISEKGEDTQYF
TGTGCCATCAGTGAGAAGGGAGAAGATACGCAGTATTTT
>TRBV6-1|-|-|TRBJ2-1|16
CASSTRDTSSYNEQFF
TGTGCCAGCAGTACCCGGGACACTAGCTCCTACAATGAGCAGTTCTTC
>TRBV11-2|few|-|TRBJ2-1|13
CASSLEAGRWQFF
TGTGCCAGCAGCTTAGAGGCGGGCCGATGGCAGTTCTTC
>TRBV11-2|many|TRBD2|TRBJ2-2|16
CASSLSGTTNTGELFF
TGTGCCAGCAGCTTAAGCGGGACCACGAACACCGGGGAGCTGTTTTTT
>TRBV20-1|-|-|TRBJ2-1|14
CSARGGGTYNEQFF
TGCAGTGCTAGGGGGGGAGGCACCTACAATGAGCAGTTCTTC
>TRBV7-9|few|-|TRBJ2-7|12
CASSTDSYEQYF
TGTGCCAGCAGCACCGACAGCTACGAGCAGTACTTC
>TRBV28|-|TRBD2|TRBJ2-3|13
CASSLAGGRAQYF
TGTGCCAGCTCGCTAGCGGGAGGGAGGGCGCAGTATTTT
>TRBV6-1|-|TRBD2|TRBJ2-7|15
CASSEMAGEVYEQYF
TGTGCCAGCAGTGAAATGGCGGGAGAAGTCTACGAGCAGTACTTC
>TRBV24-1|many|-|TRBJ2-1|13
CATQGRAFHEQFF
TGTGCCACCCAGGGGCGAGCCTTCCATGAGCAGTTCTTC
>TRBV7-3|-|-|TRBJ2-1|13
CASGSGSYNEQFF
TGTGCCAGCGGAAGCGGGTCCTACAATGAGCAGTTCTTC
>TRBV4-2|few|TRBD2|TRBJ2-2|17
CASSQEPSGTNTGELFF
TGTGCCAGCAGCCAAGAACCTAGCGGGACGAACACCGGGGAGCTGTTTTTT
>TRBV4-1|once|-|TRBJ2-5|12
CASSNRVETQYF
TGCGCCAGCAGCAACAGGGTCGAGACCCAGTACTTC
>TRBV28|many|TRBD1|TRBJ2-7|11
CAGGQGNEQYF
TGTGCCGGGGGACAGGGTAACGAGCAGTACTTC
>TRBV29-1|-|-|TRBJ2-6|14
CSGGDSSGANVLTF
TGCAGCGGAGGAGACAGCTCTGGGGCCAACGTCCTGACTTTC
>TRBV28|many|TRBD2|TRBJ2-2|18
CASRPRGWGSGSTGELFF
TGTGCCAGCAGGCCCCGGGGGTGGGGTAGCGGGAGCACCGGGGAGCTGTTTTTT
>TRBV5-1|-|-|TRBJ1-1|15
CASSLATALNTEAFF
TGCGCCAGCAGCTTGGCGACAGCCCTGAACACTGAAGCTTTCTTT
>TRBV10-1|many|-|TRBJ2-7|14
CASSENPTATVQYF
TGCGCCAGCAGTGAGAACCCGACAGCAACTGTGCAGTACTTC
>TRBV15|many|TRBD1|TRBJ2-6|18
CATSGRQGSLAGANVLTF
TGTGCCACCAGCGGACGACAGGGAAGTTTGGCTGGGGCCAACGTCCTGACTTTC
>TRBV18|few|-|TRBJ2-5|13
CASSPGADETQYF
TGTGCCAGCTCACCAGGGGCTGACGAGACCCAGTACTTC
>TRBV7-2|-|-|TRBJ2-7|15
CASSPLARSSYEQYF
TGTGCCAGCAGCCCGCTGGCCCGGTCATCCTACGAGCAGTACTTC
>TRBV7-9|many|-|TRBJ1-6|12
CASSLGGSPLHF
TGTGCCAGCAGCTTAGGGGGGTCACCCCTCCACTTT
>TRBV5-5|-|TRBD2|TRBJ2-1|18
CASSFPDRGLAGGNEQFF
TGTGCCAGCAGCTTCCCGGACAGGGGACTAGCGGGAGGGAATGAGCAGTTCTTC
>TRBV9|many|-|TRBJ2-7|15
CASSVGAGPLYEQYF
TGTGCCAGCAGCGTAGGAGCCGGGCCACTCTACGAGCAGTACTTC
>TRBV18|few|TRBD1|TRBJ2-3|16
CASSLIQGWRTDTQYF
TGTGCCAGCTCACTTATACAGGGGTGGCGAACAGATACGCAGTATTTT
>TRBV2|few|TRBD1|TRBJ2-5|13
CASRLDRAETQYF
TGTGCCAGCAGGCTGGACAGGGCAGAGACCCAGTACTTC
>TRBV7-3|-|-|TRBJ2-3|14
CASSFKGYTDTQYF
TGTGCCAGCAGCTTTAAAGGGTACACAGATACGCAGTATTTT
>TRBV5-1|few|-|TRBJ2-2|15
CASSRRGSGTGELFF
TGCGCCAGCAGCCGCAGGGGCTCTGGCACCGGGGAGCTGTTTTTT
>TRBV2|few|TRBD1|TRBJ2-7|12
CASKGQAYEQYF
TGTGCCAGCAAGGGACAGGCTTACGAGCAGTACTTC
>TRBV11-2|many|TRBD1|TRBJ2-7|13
CASSTQGQTEQYF
TGTGCCAGCAGCACCCAGGGACAGACCGAGCAGTACTTC
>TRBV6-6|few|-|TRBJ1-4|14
CASTDTGNVEKLFF
TGTGCCAGCACCGACACAGGGAATGTTGAAAAACTGTTTTTT
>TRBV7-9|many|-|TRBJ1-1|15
CASSLVNTVGTEAFF
TGTGCCAGCAGCTTAGTTAACACGGTGGGCACTGAAGCTTTCTTT
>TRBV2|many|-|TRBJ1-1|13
CASKVRVNTEAFF
TGTGCCAGCAAGGTGAGGGTTAACACTGAAGCTTTCTTT
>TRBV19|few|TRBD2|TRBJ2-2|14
CASSYLAGSGELFF
TGTGCCAGTAGTTACCTAGCGGGGAGCGGGGAGCTGTTTTTT
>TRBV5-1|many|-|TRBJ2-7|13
CASSPGGAHEQYF
TGCGCCAGCAGCCCCGGAGGAGCGCACGAGCAGTACTTC
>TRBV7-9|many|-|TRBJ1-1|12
CASSGGNTEAFF
TGTGCCAGCAGTGGGGGGAACACTGAAGCTTTCTTT
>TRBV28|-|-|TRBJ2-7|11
CASSYRDEQYF
TGTGCCAGCAGCTACAGGGACGAGCAGTACTTC
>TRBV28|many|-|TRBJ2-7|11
CATSLGYEQYF
TGTGCCACATCTTTGGGCTACGAGCAGTACTTC